These 21 T cell receptor beta chains were all obtained from the same sample, sequenced in a study of T cell repertoires in cytomegalovirus infection. TCRdb re-analysed the reads in MiXCR, keeping a single row per CDR3 protein. The sample includes some 700,000 distinct CDR3 sequences, approximately 33% of them seen just once. Their antigens are not known. The specimen was cultured PBMCs, collected from culture after CMV antigen stimulation. The receptors come from a human donor in good health (CMV status not recorded). Some clones in this sample may be carry-over from other donors' samples.

The J gene is TRBJ1-1, the V gene TRBV7-2, with D hard to call. The CDR3 is 15 residues long. Germline V gives CDR1 SGHTA, CDR2 FQGNSA. The ends were cut back, 1 base at V and 0 bases at J, with 9 bases in the middle. CDR3 protein: CASSLGSRLNTEAFF. The DNA of the CDR3 is TGTGCCAGCAGCTTAGGTAGCAGGTTGAACACTGAAGCTTTCTTT.

The sample holds a few counts of this clonotype. The rearrangement links TRBV6-5 to TRBJ2-2, with 15 bases fitting TRBD2. V trimming: 6 bases; J trimming: 2 bases; junction bases outside the gene matches: 13. The CDR3 has 20 amino acids. Germline assignment: CDR1 MNHEY and CDR2 SVGAGI. The CDR3 DNA is TGTGCCAGCAGCTATCGGACTAGCGGGAGGGCCCTCGGCAACACCGGGGAGCTGTTTTTT. Translating gives CASSYRTSGRALGNTGELFF.

The chain links TRBV12-3 or TRBV12-4 to TRBJ2-7, with a weak D call TRBD1 (5 bases). V dropped 1 base and J dropped 4 bases, with 11 bases sitting between them. The CDR3 has 14 amino acids. The chain's CDR3 is CASSLEGPPYEQYF. The CDR3, as DNA: TGTGCCAGCAGTTTAGAGGGGCCCCCGTACGAGCAGTACTTC.

V usage is TRBV4-3 and J usage is TRBJ2-7; TRBD1 matches 9 bases. Per germline, CDR1 LGHNA and CDR2 YSLEER. The CDR3 loop spans 16 amino acids. J lost 5 bases, V lost 1 base, and 9 bases had no gene match. The CDR3 reads CASSQGFRTGVHEQYF. The DNA of the CDR3 is TGCGCCAGCAGCCAAGGTTTTAGGACAGGGGTCCACGAGCAGTACTTC.

Here the CDR3 reads CASSPDGQFGYTF. For the CDR3, the DNA is TGTGCCAGCAGCCCAGACGGACAGTTTGGCTACACCTTC. This chain connects TRBV7-2 to TRBJ1-2; maybe TRBD1 (6 bases). Germline V gives CDR1 SGHTA, CDR2 FQGNSA. This CDR3 contains 13 residues. Trimming shortened V by 5 bases and J by 7 bases, and 14 bases separated the two germline ends.

The chain joins TRBV6-1 to TRBJ2-3; D is tentatively TRBD1 or TRBD2 (5 bases each). The V gene's germline CDR1 is MNHNS and CDR2 SASEGT. Trimming took off 3 bases at V and 10 bases at J, with 5 bases between the two ends. This CDR3 spans 10 amino acids. The CDR3 region is CASSEGPQYF. The DNA of the CDR3 is TGTGCCAGCAGTGAGGGACCGCAGTATTTT.

As to this clonotype: One end of the junction does not line up with germline, which may come from a read error. The genes are TRBV5-3 and TRBJ1-2, with 7 positions matching TRBD1. TRBV5-3 is an ORF, with its function uncertain. The CDR3 runs 13 residues. The CDR3 bases are TGTGCCAGCAGCTTCAAGACAGGGTATGGCTACACCTTC. Translated, it gives CASSFKTGYGYTF.

The gene calls are TRBV6-8 and TRBJ2-7, with a tentative D call TRBD1 (6 bases). V was clipped by 8 bases and J by 2 bases, with 13 bases between them. This CDR3 has 13 amino acids. Germline CDR1 reads MNHGY; CDR2 reads SAAAGT. This CDR3 is CASGSGVTYEQYF. The DNA for the CDR3 is TGTGCCAGCGGATCAGGGGTTACCTACGAGCAGTACTTC.

The chain combines TRBV7-8 with TRBJ2-5, with D perhaps matching TRBD1 (6 bases). CDR1 is SGHVS and CDR2 is FQNEAQ in the germline V gene. This CDR3 spans 14 amino acids. Trimming removed 6 bases from V and 0 bases from J, with 11 bases in between. The CDR3: CASRYRDYQETQYF. CDR3 in DNA: TGTGCCAGCAGATACAGGGATTACCAAGAGACCCAGTACTTC. Drawing the rest from reference TRBV7-8 and TRBJ2-5, the complete variable domain is GAGVSQSPRYKVAKRGQDVALRCDPISGHVSLFWYQQALGQGPEFLTYFQNEAQLDKSGLPSDRFFAERPEGSVSTLKIQRTQQEDSAVYLCASRYRDYQETQYFGPGTRLLVL.

This clonotype occurred a few times. The chain is built from TRBV6-1 and TRBJ1-2; 7 bases match TRBD1. The CDR3 is made up of 14 amino acids. Germline CDR1 MNHNS, CDR2 SASEGT. V shed 4 bases and J 4 bases; nucleotides not matched to a gene: 6. The CDR3 bases are TGTGCCAGCAGTGCCCGACAGGGCACCTATGGCTACACCTTC. Amino acid sequence: CASSARQGTYGYTF.

The chain has TRBV28 and TRBJ2-5; D unresolved. Germline V CDR1 and CDR2: MDHEN, SYDVKM. This CDR3 comprises 15 residues. The V and J ends lost 2 bases and 1 base respectively, with 11 bases between them. Here the CDR3 reads CASSLVGKSQETQYF. The CDR3 coding sequence is TGTGCCAGCAGTTTAGTTGGAAAGAGCCAAGAGACCCAGTACTTC.

This chain joins TRBV15 and TRBJ2-3; maybe TRBD2 (5 bases). CDR1 is LNHNV, CDR2 YYDKDF, per germline (reference sequence). The CDR3 totals 16 residues. V dropped 3 bases and J dropped 1 base, with 14 bases sitting between them. As DNA, the CDR3 is TGTGCCACCAGCAGGGATCCCCCCGGGGGCACAGATACGCAGTATTTT. Translating it yields CATSRDPPGGTDTQYF.

The chain carries TRBV7-2 and TRBJ1-5, with D tentatively TRBD1 (6 bases). Germline-derived CDR1 and CDR2 are SGHTA and FQGNSA. The CDR3 sequence is 17 residues long. Trimming stripped 4 bases from V and 0 bases from J, with 16 bases between. The CDR3 sequence is CASSSPTGGDSNQPQHF. For the CDR3, the DNA is TGTGCCAGCAGCTCGCCGACAGGAGGAGATAGCAATCAGCCCCAGCATTTT.

This clonotype was seen a few times. The chain employs TRBV6-1 and TRBJ1-1; D gene ambiguous. With 6 bases removed from V and 7 bases from J, the gap between germline ends came to 9 bases. The CDR3 length is 11 residues. Germline CDR1 and CDR2: MNHNS and SASEGT. The CDR3 protein is CASRAVGEAFF. In nucleotides, the CDR3 is TGTGCCAGCAGAGCAGTGGGTGAAGCTTTCTTT.

The chain couples TRBV5-6 to TRBJ1-6; 7 bases map to TRBD1. The CDR3 sequence is 17 residues long. In germline, CDR1 is SGHDT, CDR2 YYEEEE. V lost 5 bases to trimming and J lost 2 bases; unmatched junction nucleotides: 10. As DNA, the CDR3 is TGTGCCAGCAGTATTAACAGGGGAAGGGCCTATAATTCACCCCTCCACTTT. The encoded protein is CASSINRGRAYNSPLHF.

This clonotype was counted between two and nine times. This rearrangement joins TRBV19 to TRBJ1-2, with 7 bases lining up with TRBD1. The V segment lost 2 bases and the J segment 6 bases; nucleotides outside the gene matches: 12. The CDR3 contains 16 residues. Germline V gene sequence: CDR1 LNHDA, CDR2 SQIVND (reference sequence). The CDR3 DNA is TGTGCCAGTAGTATATATATAGTCGGGACAGAAGATGGCTACACCTTC. Amino acid sequence: CASSIYIVGTEDGYTF.

The V call is TRBV27, the J call TRBJ1-1; D gene ambiguous. Germline V CDR1 and CDR2: MNHEY, SMNVEV (reference sequence). V was trimmed by 7 bases and J by 4 bases, leaving 13 bases between them. The CDR3 has 13 residues. The CDR3 DNA is TGTGCCAGCACCAGTAGAGCCCTCACTGAAGCTTTCTTT. The encoded protein is CASTSRALTEAFF.

This clonotype was detected only a few times. The chain uses TRBV24-1 and TRBJ2-5; possibly TRBD1 or TRBD2 for D (5 bases each). Germline-derived CDR1 and CDR2 are KGHDR and SFDVKD. V lost 8 bases and J 1 base, leaving 16 bases between the germline ends. The CDR3 runs 15 residues. The CDR3 loop is CATTPGGDPQETQYF. DNA for the CDR3: TGTGCCACCACGCCGGGTGGGGACCCCCAAGAGACCCAGTACTTC.

Only a few counts were recorded for this clonotype. The CDR3, as DNA: TGTGCCAGCATCTTAGGTATCGGAGAAAAACTGTTTTTT. Translation gives CASILGIGEKLFF. The V gene is TRBV2, the J gene TRBJ1-4; D gene ambiguous. CDR3 length: 13 residues. The germline CDR1 and CDR2 sequences are SNHLY and FYNNEI. The germline V and J ends were trimmed by 7 bases and 8 bases, with 14 bases remaining between them.

This clonotype was seen more than once but under ten times. The genes are TRBV4-1 and TRBJ2-5; D is unresolved. V was clipped by 1 base and J by 1 base, with 7 bases between them. The length of the CDR3 is 14 residues. Germline lookup yields CDR1 MGHRA and CDR2 YSYEKL. The CDR3 bases are TGCGCCAGCAGCCAAGTGGTTCGCCAAGAGACCCAGTACTTC. It codes for CASSQVVRQETQYF.

The chain has TRBV6-6 and TRBJ1-4; D is possibly TRBD1 (5 bases). V lost 10 bases and J 2 bases, leaving 14 bases between the germline ends. Germline V gene data show CDR1 as MNHNY and CDR2 as SVGAGI (reference sequence). This CDR3 contains 14 residues. CDR3 coding DNA: TGTGCCACCTGCGCGGGACGGACTAATGAAAAACTGTTTTTT. It yields the protein CATCAGRTNEKLFF.